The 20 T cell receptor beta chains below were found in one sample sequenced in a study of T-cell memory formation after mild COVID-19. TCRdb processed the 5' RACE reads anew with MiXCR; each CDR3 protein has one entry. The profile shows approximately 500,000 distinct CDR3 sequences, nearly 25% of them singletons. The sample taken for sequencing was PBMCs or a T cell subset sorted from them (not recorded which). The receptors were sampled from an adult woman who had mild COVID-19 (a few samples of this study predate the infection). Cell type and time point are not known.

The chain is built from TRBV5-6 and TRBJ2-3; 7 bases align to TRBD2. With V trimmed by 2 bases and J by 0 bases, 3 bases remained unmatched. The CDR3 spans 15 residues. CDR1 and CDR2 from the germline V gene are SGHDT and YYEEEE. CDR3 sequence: CASSFWGGSTDTQYF. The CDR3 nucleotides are TGTGCCAGCAGCTTCTGGGGGGGGAGCACAGATACGCAGTATTTT.

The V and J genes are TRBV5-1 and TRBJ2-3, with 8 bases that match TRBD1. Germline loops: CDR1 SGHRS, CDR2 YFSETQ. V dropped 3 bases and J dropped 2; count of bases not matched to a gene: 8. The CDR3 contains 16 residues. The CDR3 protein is CASSSGGQGNTDTQYF. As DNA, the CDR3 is TGCGCCAGCAGCTCAGGCGGACAGGGTAACACAGATACGCAGTATTTT.

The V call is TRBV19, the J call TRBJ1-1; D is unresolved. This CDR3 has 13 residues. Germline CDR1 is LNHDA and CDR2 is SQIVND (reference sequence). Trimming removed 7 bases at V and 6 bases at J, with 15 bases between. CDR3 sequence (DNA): TGTGCCAGTAAAGGCCTCAAAGTGGCTGAAGCTTTCTTT. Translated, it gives CASKGLKVAEAFF.

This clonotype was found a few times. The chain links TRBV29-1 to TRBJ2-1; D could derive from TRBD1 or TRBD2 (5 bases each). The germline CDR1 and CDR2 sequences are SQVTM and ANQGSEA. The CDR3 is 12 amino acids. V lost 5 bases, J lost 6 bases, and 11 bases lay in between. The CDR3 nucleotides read TGCAGCGTTTCCGGGGCCCTCAATGAGCAGTTCTTC. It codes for CSVSGALNEQFF.

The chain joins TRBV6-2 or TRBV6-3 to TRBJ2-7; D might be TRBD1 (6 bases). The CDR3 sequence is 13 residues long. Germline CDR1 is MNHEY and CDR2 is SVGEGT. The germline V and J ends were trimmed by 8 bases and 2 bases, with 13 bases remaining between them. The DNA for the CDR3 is TGTGCCAGCCACGGGACAAGAGCCTACGAGCAGTACTTC. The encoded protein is CASHGTRAYEQYF.

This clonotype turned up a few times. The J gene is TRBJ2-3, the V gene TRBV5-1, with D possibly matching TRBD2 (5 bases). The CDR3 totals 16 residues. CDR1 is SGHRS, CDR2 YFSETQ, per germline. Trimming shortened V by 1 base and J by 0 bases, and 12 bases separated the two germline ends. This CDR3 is CASSLIYRTSTDTQYF. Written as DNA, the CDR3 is TGCGCCAGCAGCTTGATTTATCGGACTAGCACAGATACGCAGTATTTT.

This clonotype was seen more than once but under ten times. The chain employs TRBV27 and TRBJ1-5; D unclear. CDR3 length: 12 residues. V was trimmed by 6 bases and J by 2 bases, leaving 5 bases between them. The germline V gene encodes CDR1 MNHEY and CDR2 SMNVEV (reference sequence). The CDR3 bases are TGTGCCAGCAGAGTAGGCAATCAGCCCCAGCATTTT. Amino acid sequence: CASRVGNQPQHF.

The CDR3 is CATSMTGASTDTQYF. In nucleotides, the CDR3 is TGTGCCACCAGTATGACAGGGGCAAGCACAGATACGCAGTATTTT. This sequence joins TRBV24-1 and TRBJ2-3; 8 bases match TRBD1. The germline gives CDR1 KGHDR, CDR2 SFDVKD. The CDR3 consists of 15 residues. Losses at the gene ends were 6 bases for V and 0 bases for J; bases not matched to a gene: 4.

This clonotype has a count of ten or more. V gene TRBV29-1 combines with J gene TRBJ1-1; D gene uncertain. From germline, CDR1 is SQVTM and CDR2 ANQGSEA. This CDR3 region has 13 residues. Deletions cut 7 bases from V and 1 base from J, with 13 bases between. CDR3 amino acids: CSAPLGWNTEAFF. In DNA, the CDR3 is TGCAGCGCTCCCCTGGGGTGGAACACTGAAGCTTTCTTT.

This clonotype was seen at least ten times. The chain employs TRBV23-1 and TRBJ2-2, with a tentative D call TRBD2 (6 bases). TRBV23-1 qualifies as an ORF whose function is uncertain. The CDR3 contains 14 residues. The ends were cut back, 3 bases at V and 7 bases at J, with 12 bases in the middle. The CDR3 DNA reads TGCGCCAGCAGTCAGCGGGACCCTCGCGGGGAGCTGTTTTTT. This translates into CASSQRDPRGELFF.

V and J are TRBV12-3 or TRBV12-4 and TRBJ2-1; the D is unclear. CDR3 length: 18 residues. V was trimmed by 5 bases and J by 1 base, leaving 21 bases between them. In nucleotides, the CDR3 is TGTGCCAGCAGTCCGTATGCCGGGCTCGGTGGGTCCTACAATGAGCAGTTCTTC. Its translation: CASSPYAGLGGSYNEQFF.

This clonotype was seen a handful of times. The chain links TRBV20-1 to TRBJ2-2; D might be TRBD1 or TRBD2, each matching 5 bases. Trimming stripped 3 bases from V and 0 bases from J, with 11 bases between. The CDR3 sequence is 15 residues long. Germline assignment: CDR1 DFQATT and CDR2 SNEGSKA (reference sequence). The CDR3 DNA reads TGCAGTGCTAGTGGTGGGGGTTCGAACACCGGGGAGCTGTTTTTT. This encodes CSASGGGSNTGELFF.

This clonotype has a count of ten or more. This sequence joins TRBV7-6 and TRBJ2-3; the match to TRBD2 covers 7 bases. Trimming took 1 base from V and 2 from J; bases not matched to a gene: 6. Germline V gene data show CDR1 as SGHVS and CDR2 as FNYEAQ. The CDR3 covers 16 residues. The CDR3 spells CASSLGPSGNTDTQYF. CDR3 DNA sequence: TGTGCCAGCAGCTTAGGACCTAGCGGAAACACAGATACGCAGTATTTT. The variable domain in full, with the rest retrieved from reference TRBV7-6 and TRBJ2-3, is GAGVSQSPRYKVTKRGQDVALRCDPISGHVSLYWYRQALGQGPEFLTYFNYEAQQDKSGLPNDRFSAERPEGSISTLTIQRTEQRDSAMYRCASSLGPSGNTDTQYFGPGTRLTVL.

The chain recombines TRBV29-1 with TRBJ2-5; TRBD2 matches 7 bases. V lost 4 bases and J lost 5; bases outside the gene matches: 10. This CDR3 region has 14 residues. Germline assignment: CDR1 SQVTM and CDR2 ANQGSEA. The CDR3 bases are TGCAGCGTTGTGGGGGGGGATGGGCTGGAGACCCAGTACTTC. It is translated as CSVVGGDGLETQYF.

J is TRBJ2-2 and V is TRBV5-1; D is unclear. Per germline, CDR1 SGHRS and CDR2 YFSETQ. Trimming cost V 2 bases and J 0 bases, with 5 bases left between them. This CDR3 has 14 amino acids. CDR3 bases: TGCGCCAGCAGCTTCGATTCGAACACCGGGGAGCTGTTTTTT. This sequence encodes CASSFDSNTGELFF.

The CDR3 sequence is CASSLGPSMGNEQFF. CDR3 DNA: TGTGCCAGCAGCTTAGGCCCCTCGATGGGCAATGAGCAGTTCTTC. The rearrangement uses TRBV5-4 and TRBJ2-1; D ambiguous. The CDR3 has 15 amino acids. Germline CDR1 and CDR2: SGHNT and YYREEE (reference sequence). Between the trimmed V and J ends, which lost 2 bases and 6 bases, there was a span of 15 bases.

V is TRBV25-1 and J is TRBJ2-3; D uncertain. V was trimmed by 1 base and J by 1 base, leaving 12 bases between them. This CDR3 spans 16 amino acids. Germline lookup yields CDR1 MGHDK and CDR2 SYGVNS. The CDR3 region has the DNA TGTGCCAGCAGTGAATTTTTTCTGCAGGGCACAGATACGCAGTATTTT. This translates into CASSEFFLQGTDTQYF.

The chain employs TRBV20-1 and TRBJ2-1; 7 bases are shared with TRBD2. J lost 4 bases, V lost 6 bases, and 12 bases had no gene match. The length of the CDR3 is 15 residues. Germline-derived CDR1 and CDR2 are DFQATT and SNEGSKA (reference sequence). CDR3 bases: TGCAGTGCCAAACCCCAAAGCGGGGTTTACAATGAGCAGTTCTTC. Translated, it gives CSAKPQSGVYNEQFF.

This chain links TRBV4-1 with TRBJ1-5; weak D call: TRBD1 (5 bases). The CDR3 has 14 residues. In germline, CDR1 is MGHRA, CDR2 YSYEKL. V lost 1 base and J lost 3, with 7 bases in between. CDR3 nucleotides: TGCGCCAGCAGCCAAGCAGGGTACAATCAGCCCCAGCATTTT. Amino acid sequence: CASSQAGYNQPQHF.

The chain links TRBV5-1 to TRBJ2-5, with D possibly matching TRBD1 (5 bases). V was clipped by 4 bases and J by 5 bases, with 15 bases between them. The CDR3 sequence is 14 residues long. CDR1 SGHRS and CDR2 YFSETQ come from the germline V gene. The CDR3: CASSPGWQGETQYF. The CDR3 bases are TGCGCCAGCAGCCCCGGCTGGCAGGGCGAGACCCAGTACTTC.